A single sample is the source of the 20 T cell receptor beta chains below, sequenced in a study of early T cells in non-severe SARS-CoV-2 infection. TCRdb redid the calling of the 5' RACE reads with MiXCR, one entry per CDR3 protein. This table has 80,000 to 95,000 distinct CDR3 sequences, roughly 14% appearing once. The sample was whole blood. These receptors were taken from an adult who was a healthcare worker with PCR-confirmed SARS-CoV-2 infection or an uninfected control (not recorded which).

The chain employs TRBV6-5 and TRBJ2-3; 7 bases agree with TRBD2. The CDR3 contains 15 residues. CDR1 is MNHEY and CDR2 is SVGAGI in the germline V gene. Trimming cost V 2 bases and J 4 bases; bases outside gene matches: 6. CDR3 sequence: CASSYSGVGADTQYF. The CDR3 coding sequence is TGTGCCAGCAGTTACAGCGGGGTCGGGGCAGATACGCAGTATTTT.

This clonotype was counted a few times. This rearrangement joins TRBV9 to TRBJ2-5; possible D gene TRBD2, 5 bases. Germline loops: CDR1 SGDLS, CDR2 YYNGEE. The CDR3 contains 17 residues. V lost 3 bases to trimming and J lost 1 base, with 19 bases between them. CDR3 region: CASSEGGAHAGQETQYF. The CDR3 DNA follows: TGTGCCAGCAGCGAAGGAGGTGCCCACGCAGGCCAAGAGACCCAGTACTTC.

This clonotype has more than one count but fewer than ten. The CDR3, as DNA: TGCGCCAGCAGCTTATATAAGGAATTTAACACCGGGGAGCTGTTTTTT. Translating gives CASSLYKEFNTGELFF. The chain links TRBV5-1 to TRBJ2-2; D call uncertain. There are 16 residues in the CDR3. CDR1 and CDR2 from the germline V gene are SGHRS and YFSETQ. V gave up 2 bases and J gave up 2 bases, with 13 bases separating them.

With regard to this clonotype: A read error may account for a junction end that differs from germline. V is TRBV29-1 and J is TRBJ1-1, with TRBD1 matching over 9 bases. This CDR3 has 15 residues. CDR1 is SQVTM and CDR2 is ANQGSEA in the germline V gene. DNA for the CDR3: TGCAGGGGAGCCCGGGACAGGGTCGATGGAGCTGAAGTTTTCTTT. Its translation is CRGARDRVDGAEVFF.

There are many counts of this clonotype. The CDR3 protein is CASSVSWGYQETQYF. The DNA of the CDR3 is TGTGCCAGCAGCGTATCGTGGGGGTACCAAGAGACCCAGTACTTC. The chain uses TRBV9 and TRBJ2-5; D tentatively reads TRBD1 or TRBD2 (5 bases each). V lost 1 base, J lost 0 bases, and 10 bases lay in between. The germline gives CDR1 SGDLS, CDR2 YYNGEE. The CDR3 has 15 amino acids.

This CDR3 reads CASSYRRWTEAFF. CDR3 bases: TGTGCCAGCAGTTACAGGCGGTGGACTGAAGCTTTCTTT. The V gene is TRBV6-2 or TRBV6-3, the J gene TRBJ1-1; no clear D. This CDR3 is built from 13 residues. The ends were cut back, 2 bases at V and 5 bases at J, with 9 bases in the middle. The germline V gene encodes CDR1 MNHEY and CDR2 SVGEGT.

This clonotype was picked up many times. The CDR3: CASSEGTVNTEAFF. The CDR3 coding sequence is TGTGCCAGCAGCGAGGGGACAGTAAACACTGAAGCTTTCTTT. This chain connects TRBV9 to TRBJ1-1, with 7 bases lining up with TRBD1. Trimming cost V 3 bases and J 2 bases; bases outside gene matches: 4. CDR1 and CDR2 (germline): SGDLS, YYNGEE. This CDR3 has 14 residues.

The rearrangement uses TRBV9 and TRBJ1-2, with unresolved D. Between the trimmed V and J ends, which lost 7 bases and 0 bases, there was a span of 10 bases. The CDR3 is made up of 13 amino acids. Germline V gives CDR1 SGDLS, CDR2 YYNGEE. The CDR3 region is CASGTPTNYGYTF. The DNA of the CDR3 is TGTGCCAGCGGTACACCCACTAACTATGGCTACACCTTC.

In this sample, this clonotype turned up many times. The rearrangement uses TRBV9 and TRBJ2-5; D possibly corresponds to TRBD2 (5 bases). The CDR3 extends over 15 amino acids. V shed 0 bases and J shed 7 bases, with 16 bases lying between them. In germline, CDR1 is SGDLS, CDR2 YYNGEE. The CDR3, as DNA: TGTGCCAGCAGCGTAGACAGCGGAAGCTTTGTGACCCAGTACTTC. Translating gives CASSVDSGSFVTQYF.

In its sample, this clonotype was seen many times. V is TRBV5-6 and J is TRBJ2-1; 7 bases fit TRBD1. V lost 4 bases to trimming and J lost 9 bases; unmatched junction nucleotides: 10. Germline-derived CDR1 and CDR2 are SGHDT and YYEEEE. The CDR3 consists of 14 residues. Written as DNA, the CDR3 is TGTGCCAGCAGCCCCCGCAACAGGGGCGGTGAGCAGTTCTTC. This encodes CASSPRNRGGEQFF.

V usage is TRBV6-5 and J usage is TRBJ1-1; 8 bases fit TRBD1. J gave up 5 bases and V 2 bases, and 7 bases lay outside the gene matches. The CDR3 covers 15 residues. Germline CDR1 and CDR2: MNHEY and SVGAGI. The CDR3 region is CASSYSGTGGTEAFF. The CDR3, as DNA: TGTGCCAGCAGTTACAGTGGGACAGGAGGAACTGAAGCTTTCTTT.

There are a few counts of this clonotype. The chain links TRBV7-3 to TRBJ1-6, with D perhaps matching TRBD1 (5 bases). This CDR3 is 15 amino acids long. The germline V and J ends were trimmed by 0 bases and 7 bases, with 10 bases remaining between them. Germline CDR1 is SGHTA and CDR2 is FQGTGA. The CDR3 loop is CASSLTRGSNSPLHF. The CDR3 region has the DNA TGTGCCAGCAGCTTAACTAGGGGAAGCAATTCACCCCTCCACTTT.

In this sample, this clonotype turned up a few times. The rearrangement links TRBV24-1 to TRBJ2-1; the match to TRBD2 covers 11 bases. V lost 3 bases, J lost 4 bases, and 10 bases stayed unmatched. Germline V gene lookup returns CDR1 KGHDR and CDR2 SFDVKD. This CDR3 has 18 amino acids. CDR3 in DNA: TGTGCCACCAGTGATCATACACTAGCGGGGGCGGCGTACAATGAGCAGTTCTTC. Encoded protein: CATSDHTLAGAAYNEQFF.

This clonotype was found many times. The chain combines TRBV29-1 with TRBJ1-4; 8 positions match TRBD1. The junction had 6 bases not matched to a gene; V was cut back by 7 bases and J by 8 bases. Germline V gene sequence: CDR1 SQVTM, CDR2 ANQGSEA. The CDR3 is made up of 12 amino acids. The CDR3 sequence: CSAHGTGEKLFF. The CDR3, as DNA: TGCAGCGCCCACGGGACAGGCGAAAAACTGTTTTTT.

This clonotype occurred once. This sequence may be a read error, since a much larger clone differs from it by one base. V is TRBV24-1 and J is TRBJ1-1; tentative D call: TRBD1 (6 bases). The CDR3 runs to 14 residues. Germline CDR1 reads KGHDR; CDR2 reads SFDVKD. The CDR3 loop is CATSSGAMNTEGFF. CDR3 bases: TGTGCCACCAGTTCAGGGGCCATGAACACTGAAGGTTTCTTT.

This chain links TRBV10-2 with TRBJ2-2, with a tentative D call TRBD2 (6 bases). The V end was cut by 7 bases, the J end by 3 bases, with 15 bases between. Looked up from germline, CDR1 is WSHSY and CDR2 is SAAADI. The CDR3 is made up of 15 amino acids. The CDR3: CASKVGDLDTGELFF. Here the CDR3 DNA reads TGCGCCAGCAAAGTGGGGGACTTGGACACCGGGGAGCTGTTTTTT.

This clonotype was seen repeatedly, ten times or more. This chain connects TRBV2 to TRBJ1-2; D unresolved. The V and J ends lost 7 bases and 4 bases respectively, with 13 bases between them. This CDR3 has 13 amino acids. The germline V gene encodes CDR1 SNHLY and CDR2 FYNNEI. CDR3 amino acids: CASMEAEGYGYTF. The CDR3, as DNA: TGTGCCAGCATGGAGGCGGAGGGCTATGGCTACACCTTC.

The chain employs TRBV30 and TRBJ1-1; D gene unclear. This CDR3 is 13 amino acids long. The V end was cut by 0 bases, the J end by 6 bases, with 11 bases between. Germline V gives CDR1 GTSNPN, CDR2 SVGIG (reference sequence). CDR3: CAWSVLEGSEAFF. The CDR3 nucleotides are TGTGCCTGGAGTGTACTGGAAGGGTCTGAAGCTTTCTTT. Full variable domain (missing parts from reference TRBV30 and TRBJ1-1): SQTIHQWPATLVQPVGSPLSLECTVEGTSNPNLYWYRQAAGRGLQLLFYSVGIGQISSEVPQNLSASRPQDRQFILSSKKLLLSDSGFYLCAWSVLEGSEAFFGQGTRLTVV.

This clonotype turned up a few times. The gene calls are TRBV7-9 and TRBJ2-3; D perhaps matches TRBD1 (5 bases). The V end was cut by 2 bases, the J end by 2 bases, with 11 bases between. Per the germline V gene, CDR1 is SEHNR and CDR2 is FQNEAQ (reference sequence). This CDR3 is 15 amino acids long. CDR3 sequence reads: CASSLSRVDTDTQYF. DNA of the CDR3: TGTGCCAGCAGCTTAAGCAGGGTGGACACAGATACGCAGTATTTT.

The rearrangement links TRBV25-1 to TRBJ1-2; maybe TRBD1 (6 bases). The CDR3 has 13 residues. CDR1 MGHDK and CDR2 SYGVNS come from the germline V gene. V dropped 4 bases and J dropped 6 bases, with 12 bases sitting between them. The CDR3 spells CASSVGGRDGYTF. The CDR3 bases are TGTGCCAGCAGTGTAGGGGGTAGAGATGGCTACACCTTC.